The entry below describes one TCR beta chain. The antigen is undetermined. Only one heparinised blood draw was taken per donor, and its volume averaged around 100 mL. This record comes from a study of beta chain features in type 1 diabetes. Study-wide findings and caveats: All four CD4+ subsets from Type 1 diabetes patients carried moderately but significantly shorter TCRB CDR3s. PCR could preferentially amplify shorter templates, alike in patients and controls.

Isolated RNA was reverse transcribed in full, so expressed TCRB transcripts were sequenced. Produced via immunoSEQ multiplex PCR; TCRdb's table is partial and in-frame only. The sample shows 550,000 to 850,000 clones, around 15% of them seen only once. V lost 10 bases, J lost 0 bases, and 8 bases stayed unmatched. The CDR3 has 15 amino acids. From germline, CDR1 is SNHLY and CDR2 FYNNEI. Input material: naive CD4+ T cells from blood. The TCR originated in a man between 18 and 35 years old with type 1 diabetes. The J gene is TRBJ2-3, the V gene TRBV2; 9 bases align to TRBD2. The CDR3 reads CATPDSGGSTDTQYF. The DNA of the CDR3 is TGTGCCACCCCCGATAGCGGGGGAAGCACAGATACGCAGTATTTT.